The 7 T cell receptor beta chains below all came from one sample that was sequenced in a study of T cell responses to AZD1222 COVID-19 vaccine. Assay: immunoSEQ multiplex PCR; the TCRdb copy retains only in-frame clones and omits some. The sample consists of roughly 130,000 clones, around 90% of them appearing once. Specimen: peripheral blood, collected on day 0 of AZD1222 vaccination. These receptors were taken from an adult in good health.

The CDR3 DNA is TGTGCCAGCAGCTTAAAAGAGGATGGGCCCCAGCATTTT. Translating it yields CASSLKEDGPQHF. The rearrangement uses TRBV7-8 and TRBJ1-5; no clear D. This CDR3 has 13 amino acids. The ends were cut back, 2 bases at V and 9 bases at J, with 11 bases in the middle. CDR1 is SGHVS and CDR2 is FQNEAQ in the germline V gene.

The chain recombines TRBV30 with TRBJ2-2; 10 nucleotides match TRBD1. The CDR3 contains 16 residues. Germline V CDR1 and CDR2: GTSNPN, SVGIG (reference sequence). CDR3 DNA sequence: TGTGCGGCGGGACAGGGGTTGTTGTCGAACACCGGGGAGCTGTTTTTT. It encodes CAAGQGLLSNTGELFF.

This clone was seen a few times. The sample has other DNA sequences that encode this CDR3 too. This chain links TRBV6-2 or TRBV6-3 with TRBJ2-7, with TRBD2 matching 9 bases. Per germline, CDR1 MNHEY and CDR2 SVGEGT. The CDR3 consists of 15 residues. Trimming took 0 bases from V and 0 from J; bases not matched to a gene: 0. The CDR3 bases are TGTGCCAGCAGTTACTCGACTAGCGGCTCCTACGAGCAGTACTTC. Residues: CASSYSTSGSYEQYF.

This chain connects TRBV6-1 to TRBJ2-1; the D is unclear. V shed 4 bases and J shed 0 bases, with 19 bases lying between them. From germline, CDR1 is MNHNS and CDR2 SASEGT. The CDR3 spans 18 residues. The CDR3 DNA reads as TGTGCCAGCAGTGGTTTGAGTACGGCCAGAAGCTCCTACAATGAGCAGTTCTTC. It yields the protein CASSGLSTARSSYNEQFF.

This chain joins TRBV6-2 or TRBV6-3 and TRBJ1-3, with TRBD1 matching over 8 bases. J lost 4 bases, V lost 5 bases, and 4 bases had no gene match. In germline, CDR1 is MNHEY, CDR2 SVGEGT. The CDR3 length is 14 residues. CDR3 DNA sequence: TGTGCCAGCAGTCTCGACAGGGGAGGAAACACCATATATTTT. Translated, it gives CASSLDRGGNTIYF.

The chain employs TRBV30 and TRBJ1-1; 10 bases fit TRBD1. Trimming at V came to 0 bases and at J to 1 base, leaving 5 bases not matched to a gene. CDR3 length equals 16 residues. Looked up from germline, CDR1 is GTSNPN and CDR2 is SVGIG (reference sequence). In nucleotides, the CDR3 is TGTGCCTGGAGTGTATGGGGGACAGGGGAGAACACTGAAGCTTTCTTT. Its protein is CAWSVWGTGENTEAFF.

This sequence joins TRBV4-3 and TRBJ1-2; 8 nucleotides line up with TRBD1. The CDR3 totals 15 residues. The germline CDR1 and CDR2 sequences are LGHNA and YSLEER. Unmatched junction bases numbered 9, after V lost 4 bases and J lost 5 bases. CDR3 amino acids: CASSPFVQGGYGYTF. As DNA, the CDR3 is TGCGCCAGCAGCCCCTTTGTACAGGGGGGGTATGGCTACACCTTC.